The entry below gives a single T cell receptor beta chain sequence along with its context. Authors' methods: Amplifying reference gene primers gave estimates of nucleated cell counts. Produced via immunoSEQ multiplex PCR; TCRdb's table is partial and in-frame only. D and trimming were read from the DNA, whereas the V and J calls and clone size are those reported in that table. The table lists about 150,000 clones, around 87% of them singletons. The sample comes from a study of blood T cell repertoires in COVID-19. For the study at large: Samples representing acute and convalescent COVID-19 were sourced from the United States, Italy and Spain. From T cells, B-cell-depleted T cells, or PBMCs came the material, which was cDNA or gDNA.

The CDR3 has 14 residues. V lost 5 bases to trimming and J lost 7 bases; unmatched junction nucleotides: 10. CDR1 is MNHEY and CDR2 is SVGEGT in the germline V gene. The TCR sequence derives from a man aged 50-60 years who had recovered from COVID-19. The chain has TRBV6-2 or TRBV6-3 and TRBJ1-2, with TRBD1 matching over 7 bases. Source material: peripheral blood. CDR3 region: CASSPPGQRPGYTF. CDR3 coding DNA: TGTGCCAGCAGTCCGCCGGGACAGAGACCTGGCTACACCTTC.